The 17 T cell receptor beta chains below all came from one sample that was sequenced in a study of CD8+CD57+ T cells in acquired aplastic anemia (dated by TCRdb to the late 2010s). Patients chosen for sequencing had shown expansion of CD8+CD57+ cells by flow cytometry. Sequencing was carried out with an Illumina HiSeq 2000. Genomic DNA served as template for TCR beta VDJ combination and CDR3 sequence profiling. TCRdb reran the public reads through fastp at Q25 and MiXCR, keeping productive beta chains. Rows are combined by CDR3 protein, so each entry shows the most common genes and DNA. The sample table holds approximately 130,000 distinct CDR3 sequences, of which roughly 55% were seen once. The top ten clones comprise about 31% of the sample. Sequencing was carried out using sorted CD4+, CD8+, or CD8+CD57+ T cells (not recorded which) from PBMCs. The source is a human donor with aplastic anemia.

CDR3 DNA sequence: TGTGCCAGCAGCTTACGGGACACCGGGGAGCTGTTTTTT. It is translated as CASSLRDTGELFF. The V and J genes are TRBV7-3 and TRBJ2-2; no clear D. The CDR3 loop spans 13 amino acids. Trimming cost V 2 bases and J 3 bases, with 4 bases left between them. From germline, CDR1 is SGHTA and CDR2 FQGTGA.

The chain couples TRBV24-1 to TRBJ2-5; the D is unclear. Germline V CDR1 and CDR2: KGHDR, SFDVKD. The V and J ends lost 4 bases and 5 bases respectively, with 10 bases between them. The CDR3 is made up of 13 amino acids. The CDR3 protein is CATSEVSRETQYF. Written as DNA, the CDR3 is TGTGCCACCAGTGAGGTGTCGCGGGAGACCCAGTACTTC.

The chain uses TRBV28 and TRBJ1-5; 10 bases map to TRBD1. The V gene end was trimmed by 5 bases and the J gene end by 9 bases; junction bases not matched to a gene: 13. Germline V lookup: CDR1 MDHEN, CDR2 SYDVKM. The CDR3 consists of 16 residues. The CDR3: CASSTSTGGAGRPQHF. CDR3 DNA sequence: TGTGCCAGCAGTACATCGACAGGGGGCGCGGGAAGGCCCCAGCATTTT.

About this clonotype itself: At one boundary the junction diverges from the germline segment, which might be a read error. V and J are TRBV24-1 and TRBJ2-3; possibly TRBD1 for D (6 bases). The CDR3 totals 17 residues. Per germline, CDR1 KGHDR and CDR2 SFDVKD. CDR3 in amino acids: CATSGLSDGKGADTQYF. The CDR3 region has the DNA TGTGCCACCAGTGGTTTGAGCGACGGAAAGGGGGCAGATACGCAGTATTTT.

The chain couples TRBV29-1 to TRBJ1-1, with D maybe TRBD1 (5 bases). Germline CDR1 reads SQVTM; CDR2 reads ANQGSEA. The CDR3 covers 13 residues. V was trimmed by 8 bases and J by 5 bases, leaving 18 bases between them. The CDR3 coding sequence is TGCAGCTTACATATGGGGGGATGGACTGAAGCTTTCTTT. Its protein is CSLHMGGWTEAFF.

This clonotype was observed a few times. The chain combines TRBV7-2 with TRBJ2-2; D is possibly TRBD2 (5 bases). The germline V gene has CDR1 SGHTA and CDR2 FQGNSA. Trimming took 2 bases from V and 2 from J, leaving 9 bases between them. The CDR3 has 15 residues. The CDR3 reads CASSLNPGNTGELFF. The DNA of the CDR3 is TGTGCCAGCAGCTTAAACCCGGGAAACACCGGGGAGCTGTTTTTT.

This clonotype was seen more than once but under ten times. The genes are TRBV10-3 and TRBJ2-2; D remains ambiguous. There are 11 residues in the CDR3. Germline CDR1 and CDR2: ENHRY and SYGVKD. The V end was cut by 7 bases, the J end by 3 bases, with 3 bases between. Here the CDR3 reads CAIMDTGELFF. CDR3 DNA sequence: TGTGCCATCATGGACACCGGGGAGCTGTTTTTT.

The CDR3 DNA sequence: TGTGCCAGCAGTTCCGGAGGGGGCACAGATACGCAGTATTTT. Translation: CASSSGGGTDTQYF. The rearrangement joins TRBV7-3 to TRBJ2-3; maybe TRBD2 (6 bases). The CDR3 is 14 residues long. Trimming cost V 6 bases and J 1 base, with 11 bases left between them. CDR1 is SGHTA and CDR2 is FQGTGA in the germline V gene.

The genes are TRBV19 and TRBJ2-7, with no clear D. Germline V lookup: CDR1 LNHDA, CDR2 SQIVND (reference sequence). The CDR3 consists of 14 residues. V lost 3 bases to trimming and J lost 9 bases, with 18 bases between them. CDR3 in amino acids: CASSIRDSEGWQYF. DNA for the CDR3: TGTGCCAGTAGTATCCGTGACTCGGAAGGATGGCAGTACTTC.

V and J are TRBV24-1 and TRBJ2-5, with 9 bases identical to TRBD1. The CDR3 length is 15 residues. Germline V gene lookup returns CDR1 KGHDR and CDR2 SFDVKD. V lost 6 bases, J lost 3 bases, and 7 bases stayed unmatched. The CDR3 loop is CATSPGQGKEETQYF. CDR3 coding DNA: TGTGCCACCAGTCCGGGACAGGGAAAGGAAGAGACCCAGTACTTC.

The chain couples TRBV24-1 to TRBJ2-7, with 7 bases identical to TRBD1. The CDR3 sequence is 15 residues long. Per germline, CDR1 KGHDR and CDR2 SFDVKD. V shed 7 bases, J shed 4 bases, and the junction held 12 bases outside the gene matches. The CDR3 DNA follows: TGTGCCACCAGAAACGCCGGGACAGAGTCATACGAGCAGTACTTC. Translating gives CATRNAGTESYEQYF.

The chain recombines TRBV7-3 with TRBJ1-2, with 9 bases aligning to TRBD1. The CDR3 totals 15 residues. V shed 5 bases, J shed 8 bases, and the junction held 12 bases outside the gene matches. From germline, CDR1 is SGHTA and CDR2 FQGTGA. The CDR3 here is CASSPTGQGQGGYTF. CDR3 in DNA: TGTGCCAGCAGCCCTACGGGACAGGGCCAGGGCGGCTACACCTTC.

V is TRBV9 and J is TRBJ2-7, with D possibly called TRBD1 or TRBD2 (5 bases each). CDR3 length: 17 residues. Germline V gene sequence: CDR1 SGDLS, CDR2 YYNGEE. V shed 0 bases and J shed 2 bases, with 18 bases lying between them. CDR3 sequence: CASSVGPLRDVPYEQYF. CDR3 bases: TGTGCCAGCAGCGTAGGACCTCTGAGGGACGTCCCCTACGAGCAGTACTTC.

This rearrangement joins TRBV13 to TRBJ1-2; D gene unclear. The V and J ends lost 5 bases and 5 bases respectively, with 9 bases between them. This CDR3 is built from 12 residues. Germline V CDR1 and CDR2: PRHDT, FYEKMQ (reference sequence). CDR3 in DNA: TGTGCCAGCAGCCAAGAGGAGTATGGCTACACCTTC. This gives the protein CASSQEEYGYTF.

This clonotype has only a few counts. The gene calls are TRBV29-1 and TRBJ2-1, with D possibly matching TRBD2 (5 bases). The ends were cut back, 4 bases at V and 7 bases at J, with 8 bases in the middle. Germline V gene sequence: CDR1 SQVTM, CDR2 ANQGSEA. This CDR3 region has 11 residues. Here the CDR3 DNA reads TGCAGCGTTGGGGAGAGGAATGAGCAGTTCTTC. It specifies CSVGERNEQFF.

The chain uses TRBV20-1 and TRBJ2-7; D may be TRBD1 (6 bases). Germline loops: CDR1 DFQATT, CDR2 SNEGSKA (reference sequence). The CDR3 runs 12 residues. Between the trimmed V and J ends, which lost 5 bases and 7 bases, there was a span of 15 bases. The CDR3 DNA follows: TGCAGTGCTGCTCCAGGGGCCGGGGAGCAGTACTTC. This encodes CSAAPGAGEQYF.

This clonotype was recorded only once. The gene calls are TRBV10-3 and TRBJ1-1; a weak D match, TRBD1 (6 bases). Germline assignment: CDR1 ENHRY and CDR2 SYGVKD. The CDR3 extends over 12 amino acids. Trimming took off 4 bases at V and 6 bases at J, with 9 bases between the two ends. The CDR3 DNA follows: TGTGCCATCAGTGGGCAGGGGTCTGAAGCTTTCTTT. Amino acid sequence: CAISGQGSEAFF.